This TCR beta chain came from a study of T cell responses to AZD1222 COVID-19 vaccine. Study findings and constraints: Clonal diversity was possibly underestimated; the donors were predominantly white British and more often female.

The CDR3 length is 13 residues. Germline CDR1 reads ENHRY; CDR2 reads SYGVKD. V lost 4 bases and J 4 bases, leaving 10 bases between the germline ends. Clones were sequenced by immunoSEQ multiplex PCR, and TCRdb holds only the in-frame ones, with some missing. The sample has 150,000 or so clones, roughly nine tenths seen once. As concerns this clone: Antigen: not known.

This TCR came from an adult in good health. The sequencing used peripheral blood, collected on day 0 of AZD1222 vaccination. This chain joins TRBV10-3 and TRBJ1-1; D gene uncertain. CDR3 bases: TGTGCCATCAGTGGTGTCAGAGGCACTGAAGCTTTCTTT. Encoded protein: CAISGVRGTEAFF.